This TCR beta chain came from a study of vaccination and CD4 T cells after COVID-19. The treatment was: approximately 11-day PBMC culture with coronavirus spike peptide pools or control peptides (ViraFEST assay). The Oncomine TCR Beta short-read assay was what sequenced the DNA obtained from cultured CD4+ T cells. TCRdb used MiXCR to reprocess the PCR reads, holding one entry per CDR3 protein. The sample records roughly 16,000 distinct CDR3 sequences, about 50% being singletons. V gave up 6 bases and J gave up 4 bases, with 18 bases separating them. CDR3 length equals 15 residues. This clonotype was observed a handful of times. Its antigen is as yet unknown.

Material for sequencing was CD4+ T cells from blood, cultured in vitro. The sequence was obtained from a human donor who had recovered from COVID-19. The chain uses TRBV12-3 or TRBV12-4 and TRBJ1-2; the D is unclear. The DNA for the CDR3 is TGTGCCAGCAGCCACGGGGTAGCACGGGGCTATGGCTACACCTTC. Protein product: CASSHGVARGYGYTF.